The rows below give T cell receptor beta chains drawn from one sample of a study of blood T cell repertoires in COVID-19. Sequencing was performed with immunoSEQ multiplex PCR; in TCRdb, only in-frame clones are kept and a portion is missing. The sample lists 150,000 to 200,000 clones, roughly nine tenths occurring once. The sequenced material came from peripheral blood. These receptors were taken from an older woman with COVID-19, enrolled during active disease. Both conserved end residues are part of each CDR3. The order of the fields is J gene, CDR3 length, clone size, V gene, D gene, CDR3 DNA, CDR3 protein. A D gene is named only where the DNA matches it firmly. Clone size is not always given. Where it is, it says once, few, many or a class for expanded clones.

J gene: TRBJ1-1
CDR3 length: 14
clone size: NA
V gene: TRBV5-1
D gene: NA
CDR3 DNA: TGCGCCAGCAGCTTTCTCAGGGTAAGCACTGAAGCTTTCTTT
CDR3 protein: CASSFLRVSTEAFF

J gene: TRBJ1-2
CDR3 length: 15
clone size: NA
V gene: TRBV19
D gene: TRBD1
CDR3 DNA: TGTGCCAGTAGTAAACGGACAGGGAGATTTTATGGCTACACCTTC
CDR3 protein: CASSKRTGRFYGYTF

J gene: TRBJ2-7
CDR3 length: 15
clone size: NA
V gene: TRBV4-3
D gene: NA
CDR3 DNA: TGCGCCAGCAGCCAGTCCCCGGTCTCCTCCTACGAGCAGTACTTC
CDR3 protein: CASSQSPVSSYEQYF

J gene: TRBJ1-2
CDR3 length: 16
clone size: NA
V gene: TRBV27
D gene: NA
CDR3 DNA: TGTGCCAGCAGTTACCTACAGGGATTACGACCCTATGGCTACACCTTC
CDR3 protein: CASSYLQGLRPYGYTF

J gene: TRBJ2-7
CDR3 length: 18
clone size: few
V gene: TRBV13
D gene: TRBD2
CDR3 DNA: TGTGCCAGCAGCCGAGGGACTAGCGGGTATGGGGGCTCCTACGAGCAGTACTTC
CDR3 protein: CASSRGTSGYGGSYEQYF

J gene: TRBJ2-1
CDR3 length: 13
clone size: NA
V gene: TRBV5-4
D gene: TRBD1
CDR3 DNA: TGTGCCAGCAGCCGGACAGGGGGCGATGAGCAGTTCTTC
CDR3 protein: CASSRTGGDEQFF

J gene: TRBJ2-7
CDR3 length: 19
clone size: NA
V gene: TRBV4-3
D gene: TRBD1
CDR3 DNA: TGCGCCAGCAGCCAAGATCTAAGCCTAGGGGACAGGTATTCCTACGAGCAGTACTTC
CDR3 protein: CASSQDLSLGDRYSYEQYF

J gene: TRBJ1-2
CDR3 length: 11
clone size: NA
V gene: TRBV6-6
D gene: NA
CDR3 DNA: TGTGCCAGCAGTCCGAACTATGGCTACACCTTC
CDR3 protein: CASSPNYGYTF

J gene: TRBJ2-6
CDR3 length: 17
clone size: NA
V gene: TRBV30
D gene: TRBD1
CDR3 DNA: TGTGCCTGGAGTGTCGGACAGGCGACTTCTGGGGCCAACGTCCTGACTTTC
CDR3 protein: CAWSVGQATSGANVLTF

J gene: TRBJ1-4
CDR3 length: 15
clone size: NA
V gene: TRBV11-2
D gene: TRBD1
CDR3 DNA: TGTGCCAGCAGACATAGTAGGGGGCGCGGTGAAAAACTGTTTTTT
CDR3 protein: CASRHSRGRGEKLFF

J gene: TRBJ1-4
CDR3 length: 12
clone size: NA
V gene: TRBV6-6
D gene: NA
CDR3 DNA: TGTGCCTCGGGGGATGGGGCTGAAAAACTGTTTTTT
CDR3 protein: CASGDGAEKLFF

J gene: TRBJ2-3
CDR3 length: 16
clone size: NA
V gene: TRBV19
D gene: TRBD1
CDR3 DNA: TGTGCCAGTAGTAGTGGACAGGGAGGTGTCACAGATACGCAGTATTTT
CDR3 protein: CASSSGQGGVTDTQYF

J gene: TRBJ1-4
CDR3 length: 17
clone size: few
V gene: TRBV7-9
D gene: TRBD1
CDR3 DNA: TGTGCCAGCAGCTTAGCGAGGGTCGGGACAGGAGAAGAAAAACTGTTTTTT
CDR3 protein: CASSLARVGTGEEKLFF

J gene: TRBJ2-5
CDR3 length: 14
clone size: NA
V gene: TRBV29-1
D gene: TRBD2
CDR3 DNA: TGCAGCGCGGCTGGAGCGCGGGGGCAAGAGACCCAGTACTTC
CDR3 protein: CSAAGARGQETQYF

J gene: TRBJ1-3
CDR3 length: 17
clone size: NA
V gene: TRBV19
D gene: TRBD1
CDR3 DNA: TGTGCCAGTAGTAGAGGACAGGGGCTCTCCTCTGGAAACACCATATATTTT
CDR3 protein: CASSRGQGLSSGNTIYF

J gene: TRBJ1-4
CDR3 length: 17
clone size: NA
V gene: TRBV6-6
D gene: NA
CDR3 DNA: TGTGCCAGCAGTCACGACCCACCTCGGGACATCAACGAAAAACTGTTTTTT
CDR3 protein: CASSHDPPRDINEKLFF

J gene: TRBJ1-1
CDR3 length: 15
clone size: once
V gene: TRBV14
D gene: NA
CDR3 DNA: TGTGCCAGCAGCCAGAAACAGGGCATGAACACTGAAGCTTTCTTT
CDR3 protein: CASSQKQGMNTEAFF

J gene: TRBJ1-2
CDR3 length: 14
clone size: NA
V gene: TRBV29-1
D gene: NA
CDR3 DNA: TGCAGCGTTGAGGGGGACACGGGTGACTATGGCTACACCTTC
CDR3 protein: CSVEGDTGDYGYTF

J gene: TRBJ2-7
CDR3 length: 14
clone size: NA
V gene: TRBV6-6
D gene: NA
CDR3 DNA: TGTGCCAGCAGTTACTTAGACGGGATCTACGAGCAGTACTTC
CDR3 protein: CASSYLDGIYEQYF

J gene: TRBJ1-5
CDR3 length: 13
clone size: NA
V gene: TRBV10-3
D gene: NA
CDR3 DNA: TGTGCCATCAGCCCCGACACATTCCAGCCCCAGCATTTT
CDR3 protein: CAISPDTFQPQHF

J gene: TRBJ1-3
CDR3 length: 14
clone size: NA
V gene: TRBV29-1
D gene: TRBD1
CDR3 DNA: TGCAGCGCCAAGAACAGGGGCTTGGGAAACACCATATATTTT
CDR3 protein: CSAKNRGLGNTIYF

J gene: TRBJ1-1
CDR3 length: 15
clone size: NA
V gene: TRBV6-5
D gene: TRBD1
CDR3 DNA: TGTGCCAGCATCAATTCAAGACAGGGGGGCACTGAAGCTTTCTTT
CDR3 protein: CASINSRQGGTEAFF

J gene: TRBJ1-2
CDR3 length: 12
clone size: NA
V gene: TRBV11-1
D gene: NA
CDR3 DNA: TGTGCCAGCAGCACTAGTCGGGCGGAGAGAACCTTC
CDR3 protein: CASSTSRAERTF

J gene: TRBJ2-7
CDR3 length: 14
clone size: NA
V gene: TRBV3-1/TRBV3-2
D gene: TRBD2
CDR3 DNA: TGTGCCAGCAGCCAAGCCCTAGCGGTCTACGAGCAGTACTTC
CDR3 protein: CASSQALAVYEQYF

J gene: TRBJ2-1
CDR3 length: 13
clone size: NA
V gene: TRBV9
D gene: TRBD2
CDR3 DNA: TGTGCCAGCAGCGGGGGGACTAGAAATGAGCAGTTCTTC
CDR3 protein: CASSGGTRNEQFF

J gene: TRBJ1-1
CDR3 length: 15
clone size: NA
V gene: TRBV4-1
D gene: TRBD1
CDR3 DNA: TGCGCCAGCAGCCAAGATGGACAGGGGAGAACTGAAGCTTTCTTT
CDR3 protein: CASSQDGQGRTEAFF

J gene: TRBJ2-7
CDR3 length: 13
clone size: few
V gene: TRBV10-3
D gene: TRBD2
CDR3 DNA: TGTGCGTCTCGGGAGGTTCCGTCCTACGAGCAGTACTTC
CDR3 protein: CASREVPSYEQYF

J gene: TRBJ1-3
CDR3 length: 16
clone size: NA
V gene: TRBV18
D gene: NA
CDR3 DNA: TGTGCCAGCTCACCACAGGGAGTCAGCTCTGGAAACACCATATATTTT
CDR3 protein: CASSPQGVSSGNTIYF

J gene: TRBJ2-3
CDR3 length: 13
clone size: NA
V gene: TRBV19
D gene: NA
CDR3 DNA: TGTGCCAGTAGTCTGGGCCTCACAGATACGCAGTATTTT
CDR3 protein: CASSLGLTDTQYF

J gene: TRBJ2-7
CDR3 length: 11
clone size: NA
V gene: TRBV5-5
D gene: NA
CDR3 DNA: TGTGCCAGCAGCCTAGCCTACGAGCAGTACTTC
CDR3 protein: CASSLAYEQYF

J gene: TRBJ1-5
CDR3 length: 16
clone size: NA
V gene: TRBV18
D gene: TRBD1
CDR3 DNA: TGTGCCAGCTCACAAACAGGGGGCAGTGGCAATCAGCCCCAGCATTTT
CDR3 protein: CASSQTGGSGNQPQHF

J gene: TRBJ1-1
CDR3 length: 12
clone size: NA
V gene: TRBV30
D gene: NA
CDR3 DNA: TGTGCCTGGAGTCTCAGGGCGACTGAAGCTTTCTTT
CDR3 protein: CAWSLRATEAFF

J gene: TRBJ1-2
CDR3 length: 13
clone size: NA
V gene: TRBV6-2/TRBV6-3
D gene: NA
CDR3 DNA: TGTGCCAGCAGTCCACAGCTACACTATGGCTACACCTTC
CDR3 protein: CASSPQLHYGYTF

J gene: TRBJ2-1
CDR3 length: 10
clone size: NA
V gene: TRBV7-9
D gene: NA
CDR3 DNA: TGTGCCAGCAGCCCTTCGGAGCAGTTCTTC
CDR3 protein: CASSPSEQFF

J gene: TRBJ2-7
CDR3 length: 15
clone size: NA
V gene: TRBV3-1/TRBV3-2
D gene: NA
CDR3 DNA: TGTGCCAGCAGCCAAGGGGCCGGCGCTACCTACGAGCAGTACTTC
CDR3 protein: CASSQGAGATYEQYF

J gene: TRBJ2-1
CDR3 length: 19
clone size: once
V gene: TRBV5-1
D gene: TRBD2
CDR3 DNA: TGCGCCAGCAGATTAACCGGGACTAGCGGGAGGATGGGTCACTATGAGCAGTTCTTC
CDR3 protein: CASRLTGTSGRMGHYEQFF

J gene: TRBJ2-5
CDR3 length: 15
clone size: NA
V gene: TRBV5-4
D gene: NA
CDR3 DNA: TGTGCCAGCAGCCCCCCGCGACTAGGAGCAGAGACCCAGTACTTC
CDR3 protein: CASSPPRLGAETQYF

J gene: TRBJ2-2
CDR3 length: 14
clone size: NA
V gene: TRBV5-1
D gene: TRBD1
CDR3 DNA: TGCGCCAGCAGCGTACAGGGGCACACCGGGGAGCTGTTTTTT
CDR3 protein: CASSVQGHTGELFF

J gene: TRBJ1-1
CDR3 length: 14
clone size: few
V gene: TRBV29-1
D gene: NA
CDR3 DNA: TGCAGCGTCTGCTCAACAGGGAAGAACACTGAAGCTTTCTTT
CDR3 protein: CSVCSTGKNTEAFF

J gene: TRBJ2-1
CDR3 length: 18
clone size: NA
V gene: TRBV4-3
D gene: TRBD2
CDR3 DNA: TGCGCCAGCAGCCATTCCCCCCTAGCGGGAGGCTCCTACAATGAGCAGTTCTTC
CDR3 protein: CASSHSPLAGGSYNEQFF

J gene: TRBJ2-1
CDR3 length: 13
clone size: NA
V gene: TRBV27
D gene: NA
CDR3 DNA: TGTGCCAGCAGTTTAGTGGTAGCCAATGAGCAGTTCTTC
CDR3 protein: CASSLVVANEQFF

J gene: TRBJ2-2
CDR3 length: 14
clone size: few
V gene: TRBV7-2
D gene: NA
CDR3 DNA: TGTGCCAGCAGCTTAGGAGGGTACACCGGGGAGCTGTTTTTT
CDR3 protein: CASSLGGYTGELFF

J gene: TRBJ2-7
CDR3 length: 14
clone size: NA
V gene: TRBV30
D gene: TRBD2
CDR3 DNA: TGTGCCTGTGATGTAGCGGGAGGTTTTCTCGAGCAGTACTTC
CDR3 protein: CACDVAGGFLEQYF

J gene: TRBJ2-7
CDR3 length: 14
clone size: once
V gene: TRBV7-2
D gene: NA
CDR3 DNA: TGTGCCAGCAGCTTACGACAGGCGGTCTACGAGCAGTACTTC
CDR3 protein: CASSLRQAVYEQYF

J gene: TRBJ1-5
CDR3 length: 15
clone size: NA
V gene: TRBV4-1
D gene: NA
CDR3 DNA: TGCGCCAGCAGCCAAGATCTAGGCTATAATCAGCCCCAGCATTTT
CDR3 protein: CASSQDLGYNQPQHF

J gene: TRBJ1-2
CDR3 length: 13
clone size: NA
V gene: TRBV27
D gene: TRBD1
CDR3 DNA: TGTGCCAGCAGACCCATGACAGGGGATGGCTACACCTTC
CDR3 protein: CASRPMTGDGYTF